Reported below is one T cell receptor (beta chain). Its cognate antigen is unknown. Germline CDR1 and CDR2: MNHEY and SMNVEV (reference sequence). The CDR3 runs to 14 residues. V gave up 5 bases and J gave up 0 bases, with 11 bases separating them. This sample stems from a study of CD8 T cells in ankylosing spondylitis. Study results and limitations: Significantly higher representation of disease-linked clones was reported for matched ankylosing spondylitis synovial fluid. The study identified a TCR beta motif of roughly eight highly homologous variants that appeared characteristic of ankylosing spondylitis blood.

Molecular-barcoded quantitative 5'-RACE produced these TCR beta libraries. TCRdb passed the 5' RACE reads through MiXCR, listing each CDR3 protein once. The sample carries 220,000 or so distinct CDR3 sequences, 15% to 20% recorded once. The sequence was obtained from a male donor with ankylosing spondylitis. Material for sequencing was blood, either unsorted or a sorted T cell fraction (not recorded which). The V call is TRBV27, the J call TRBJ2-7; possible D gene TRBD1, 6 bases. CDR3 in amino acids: CASSPRQDSYEQYF. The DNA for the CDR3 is TGTGCCAGCAGTCCGAGACAGGACTCCTACGAGCAGTACTTC.